The present TCR beta chain was sequenced within a study of blood T cell repertoires in COVID-19. Per the germline V gene, CDR1 is LGHDT and CDR2 is YNNKEL (reference sequence). Trimming removed 1 base from V and 0 bases from J, with 10 bases in between. The CDR3 contains 16 residues. The age range of participants was about 18 to 95 years, with residence in about two dozen US areas. In assigning cohorts, the study relied on participant-reported clinical history. Original data processing: Nucleated cell number was recorded as an estimate derived from reference gene primer amplification. This table comes from immunoSEQ multiplex PCR, and its TCRdb copy is limited to in-frame clones, with some not included. The DNA gave D and trimming, while V, J and clone size come from that table. The sample contains roughly 150,000 clones, roughly 85% of which appear only once.

This chain links TRBV3-1 (or the pseudogene TRBV3-2) with TRBJ1-3; D not resolved. Sequenced: PBMCs or T cells enriched from blood (not recorded which). The clonotype was recovered from a man in his sixties who had recovered from COVID-19. In DNA, the CDR3 is TGTGCCAGCAGCCAAGCAGGCGCTGACTCTGGAAACACCATATATTTT. Protein sequence: CASSQAGADSGNTIYF.